The rows below give T cell receptor beta chains drawn from one sample of a study of shared clonotypes between healthy human individuals. Generated by immunoSEQ multiplex PCR, the TCRdb table keeps only in-frame clones and is missing some. Here the sample spans 950,000 to 1,100,000 clones, under 80% being singletons. The sequenced sample consisted of memory CD4+ T cells sorted from blood. The source is a man between 18 and 29 years old in good health. Both conserved end residues are part of each CDR3.

>TRBV19
CASSIGQGYTYTEAFF
>TRBV10-3
CATKEGLAAEQYF
>TRBV27
CASSLSWGVGEKLFF
>TRBV9
CASSVDGTGGSPLHF
>TRBV23-1
CASSQRIDTPLITRPQHF
>TRBV5-4
CASSRGQGPYNEQFF
>TRBV28
CASSFSNSPLHF
>TRBV11-2
CASSFPGVEQYF
>TRBV7-2
CASSLGPGQETQYF
>TRBV19
CASSGTGQRSGTQYF
>TRBV11-2
CASSLWGGEAFF
>TRBV7-2
CASSLDPGPSYGYTF
>TRBV5-1
CASSSQGTGELFF
>TRBV5-1
CASSSSLTNEKLFF
>TRBV28
CASGAIPSGNTIYF
>TRBV5-6
CASSSDQGTQYF
>TRBV6-6
CASSYSADNEQFF
>TRBV4-2
CASSRTSGPNQETQYF
>TRBV18
CASSEGARGYGYTF
>TRBV6-1
CASSAATAGETQYF
>TRBV7-8
CASSLVGTKNTGELFF
>TRBV2
CASSRDSQETQYF
>TRBV5-1
CASSLRTSGSGETQYF
>TRBV21-1
CASSKGTYQETQYF
>TRBV5-1
CASSLAGGQRNTGELFF
>TRBV5-4
CASSLGGASSYNSPLHF
>TRBV7-6
CASSLGVSGIVYEQFF
>TRBV2
CASSPRARGYNSPLHF
>TRBV5-1
CASSLGPSSYEQYF
>TRBV5-6
CASSLVPNQYYNSPLHF
>TRBV29-1
CSALQGWGNIQYF
>TRBV6-1
CASSERFWDTQYF
>TRBV19
CASSRRDEQFF
>TRBV25-1
CASSVRQGREKLFF
>TRBV11-2
CASSLEGKGAGYTF
>TRBV7-2
CASSLATGTNEKLFF
>TRBV9
CASSVNGRAQETQYF
>TRBV19
CASSIGFRGRQPQHF
>TRBV2
CASSERTGGDQPQHF
>TRBV6-5
CASRTSGTYEQYF
>TRBV7-2
CASSLDYGATNEKLFF
>TRBV29-1
CSVGHYSNQPQHF
>TRBV5-1
CASSLDGHTAEQYF
>TRBV19
CASSIKGVAGGSSYNEQFF
>TRBV19
CASRNRGGTEAFF
>TRBV28
CASRGRGIVRSNQPQHF
>TRBV27
CASSNRQGTHEQYF
>TRBV29-1
CSVATRVAETQYF
>TRBV10-3
CAISESGQASTDTQYF
>TRBV19
CASNYFGTGANQPQHF
>TRBV5-1
CASSDTDGVGNYGYTF
>TRBV7-2
CASSRYGGGELFF
>TRBV6-1
CASSTGLADTDTQYF
>TRBV30
CAWIWESRNTEAFF
>TRBV5-1
CASSLMGPPAETQYF
>TRBV6-5
CASSRLGGANEKLFF
>TRBV4-1
CASSQPAGQSWRYEQYF